This T cell receptor (beta chain) derives from a study of CD8+CD57+ T cells in acquired aplastic anemia. Study overall: DNA per sorted CD4+ or CD8+ sample ranged roughly 0.17 to 27.4 ug, averaging 3.2 ug.

This CDR3 region has 12 residues. Trimming took off 4 bases at V and 0 bases at J, with 7 bases between the two ends. CDR1 is SQVTM, CDR2 ANQGSEA, per germline. CD8+CD57+ cell expansion had been shown by flow cytometry in patients chosen for sequencing. Among the patients, none had received any therapy at the time of blood sampling. Genomic DNA templated the TCR beta VDJ and CDR3 profiling. TCRdb fed the reads into MiXCR, producing one record per CDR3 protein. The table lists 250,000 to 350,000 distinct CDR3 sequences, 45% to 65% of them singletons. The TCR was taken from a human donor with aplastic anemia. Specimen: sorted CD4+, CD8+, or CD8+CD57+ T cells (not recorded which) from PBMCs. The V gene is TRBV29-1, the J gene TRBJ2-7; no clear D gene. The chain's CDR3 is CSVGVTSYEQYF. In DNA form, the CDR3 reads TGCAGCGTTGGCGTCACCTCCTACGAGCAGTACTTC.